In this sample, the clone carrying this TCR beta chain turned up a few times. Antigen specificity is unknown. The use of a sample-barcoded 5' primer and a J-beta primer mix characterized a second PCR of 7 to 11 cycles. MiXCR, run by TCRdb on the 5' RACE reads, gives a single entry per CDR3 protein. The table has 700,000 to 900,000 distinct CDR3 sequences, roughly 24% seen once. Germline values: CDR1 SGHVS, CDR2 FNYEAQ. J gave up 0 bases and V 5 bases, and 5 bases lay outside the gene matches. The CDR3 contains 15 residues. This sample was included in a study of blood T cells in healthy people across ages. General observations from the study: A greater number of naive CD4+ cells and higher diversity distinguished long-lived donors from aged donors.

These sequences were also reported in another study, on T cells of mothers and their children. That source reports: The effect of thymic selection on TCR recombination output is similar between related and unrelated pairs.

Sequencing used blood. The clonotype was recovered from a boy under 18 in good health. V is TRBV7-6 and J is TRBJ2-5; 8 nucleotides agree with TRBD1. The CDR3 loop reads CASSRGTGYQETQYF. In DNA form, the CDR3 reads TGTGCCAGCAGCCGAGGGACAGGCTACCAAGAGACCCAGTACTTC.